This T cell receptor (beta chain) originates from a study of T-cell memory formation after mild COVID-19 (dated by TCRdb to the early 2020s). Background for the entire study: TCR sequence clusters from the two donors were largely donor specific. Two young, previously healthy adult volunteers made up the cohort, one male and one female. In two donors, T-cell clones that expanded and contracted after mild COVID-19 were followed by sequencing TCRalpha and TCRbeta repertoires longitudinally.

The CDR3 measures 12 amino acids from cysteine to valine. The CDR3 DNA has 36 bases and is translated from base 1. The instrument given in TCRdb is Illumina NovaSeq 6000. TCRalpha and TCRbeta cDNA libraries were built by 5'RACE with constant-segment primers, adding sample barcodes and unique molecular identifiers. Trizol reagent was used to extract RNA from every sample. The libraries were amplified in two PCR steps, and the second step added a second sample barcode and Illumina TruSeq adapters. Libraries were sequenced on an Illumina NovaSeq with 2 x 150 bp paired-end reads. Concerning the study's data processing: Demultiplexing of reads and collapsing into UMI-guided consensus sequences were performed with migec v1.2.7. Using mixcr v2.1.11, UMI consensuses were aligned to TRA and TRB V and J templates and then assembled into clonotypes. A clonotype was counted as expanded or contracted only if both edgeR and NoisET called the change significant, with noise models trained on biological replicates. For edgeR calls, a false discovery rate-adjusted p below 0.01 and a log2 fold-change threshold of 1 were applied. As an exploratory analysis of dynamics, max-normalized trajectories of the 1000 most abundant clonotypes were examined by PCA with hierarchical clustering. Separately sequenced CD4+ and CD8+ repertoires were used to assign the CD4 or CD8 phenotype of responding clones. The public reads were run again by TCRdb, first through fastp at Q25 and then through MiXCR, and only productive beta chains were kept. Rows merge per CDR3 protein into single entries with the most common DNA and genes. The V and J calls, along with clone size, are taken from TCRdb and not from the paper's own processing. This sample has about 81,000 distinct CDR3 sequences in its table, and 20% to 30% of those were observed once. The ten largest clones take up under 50% of the sample.

Overall study outcomes, separate from this receptor: Only two mild cases were covered by the study, and larger cohorts that include severe cases with pre-infection samples were considered necessary. The detection of some responding clones in pre-infection memory suggests that pre-existing cross-reactive memory T cells joined the SARS-CoV-2 response. Balanced CD4/CD8 phenotypes were observed for clones contracting from day 15 to 85, whereas a bias towards CD4+ was observed for a second wave of clones expanding from day 15 to 37. SARS-CoV-2 specificity was not confirmed for the second-wave clones peaking on day 37. Contracting CD4+ clones turned up mainly in the CM and EM memory subsets, whereas EMRA was where CD8+ clones were enriched.

Of note for this clonotype: Its antigen is currently not known. Within one base of it there is no much larger clone, and no base qualities were kept.

Ficoll-Paque density gradient centrifugation was the method used to isolate PBMCs. The rearranged chain carries TRBV21-1 and TRBJ2-7. TRBV21-1 is recorded as a pseudogene. Material: PBMCs or a T cell subset sorted from them (not recorded which). The source is a man aged 18 to 29 who had mild COVID-19 (a few samples of this study predate the infection). The sample titles of this study are shuffled in the database, so cell type and time point are left out; the donor was told from shared clones. The CDR3 amino acid sequence is: CASSKASYEQYV. At the DNA level, the sequence is TGTGCCAGCAGCAAGGCTAGTTACGAGCAGTACGTC.